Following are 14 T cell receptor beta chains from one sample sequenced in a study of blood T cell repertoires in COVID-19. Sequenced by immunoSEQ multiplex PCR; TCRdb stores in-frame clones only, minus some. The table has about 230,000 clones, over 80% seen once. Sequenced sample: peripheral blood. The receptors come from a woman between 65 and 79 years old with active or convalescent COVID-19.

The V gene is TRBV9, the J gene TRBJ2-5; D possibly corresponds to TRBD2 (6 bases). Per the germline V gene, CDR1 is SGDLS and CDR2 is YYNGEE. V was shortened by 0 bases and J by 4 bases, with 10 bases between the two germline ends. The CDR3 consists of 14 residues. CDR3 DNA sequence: TGTGCCAGCAGCGTAGGTGGAGGGCGAGAGACCCAGTACTTC. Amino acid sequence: CASSVGGGRETQYF.

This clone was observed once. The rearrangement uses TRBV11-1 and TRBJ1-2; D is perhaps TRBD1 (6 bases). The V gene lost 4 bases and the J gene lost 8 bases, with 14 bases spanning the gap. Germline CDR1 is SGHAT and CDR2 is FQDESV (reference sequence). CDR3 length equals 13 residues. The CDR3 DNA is TGTGCCAGCAGCTCGTACAGGGCTTCGGGCTACACCTTC. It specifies CASSSYRASGYTF. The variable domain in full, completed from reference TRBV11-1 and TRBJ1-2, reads EAEVAQSPRYKITEKSQAVAFWCDPISGHATLYWYRQILGQGPELLVQFQDESVVDDSQLPKDRFSAERLKGVDSTLKIQPAELGDSAMYLCASSSYRASGYTFGSGTRLTVV.

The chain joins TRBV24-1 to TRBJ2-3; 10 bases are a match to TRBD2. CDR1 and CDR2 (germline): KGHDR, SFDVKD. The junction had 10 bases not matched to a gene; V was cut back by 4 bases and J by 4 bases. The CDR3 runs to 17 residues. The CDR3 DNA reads TGTGCCACCAGTGACCCGAATGAAGCGGGGGGGCCAGATACGCAGTATTTT. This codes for CATSDPNEAGGPDTQYF.

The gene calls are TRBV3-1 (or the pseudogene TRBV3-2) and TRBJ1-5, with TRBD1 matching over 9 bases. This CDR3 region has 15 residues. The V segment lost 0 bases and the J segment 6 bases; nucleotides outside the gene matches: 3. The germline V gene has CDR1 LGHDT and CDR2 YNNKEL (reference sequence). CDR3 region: CASSQDATGGQPQHF. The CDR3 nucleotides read TGTGCCAGCAGCCAAGACGCGACAGGGGGTCAGCCCCAGCATTTT.

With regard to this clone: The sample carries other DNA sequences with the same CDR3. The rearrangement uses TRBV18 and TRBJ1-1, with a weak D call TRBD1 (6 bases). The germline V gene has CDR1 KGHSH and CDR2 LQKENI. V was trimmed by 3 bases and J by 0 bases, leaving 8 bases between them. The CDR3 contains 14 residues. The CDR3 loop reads CASSPGQLNTEAFF. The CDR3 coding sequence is TGTGCCAGCTCACCCGGACAGTTGAACACTGAAGCTTTCTTT.

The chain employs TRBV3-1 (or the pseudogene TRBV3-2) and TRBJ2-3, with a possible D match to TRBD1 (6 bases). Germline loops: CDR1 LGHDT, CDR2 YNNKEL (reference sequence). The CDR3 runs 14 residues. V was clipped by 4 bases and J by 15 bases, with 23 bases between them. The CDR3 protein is CASSRQGFEDSPYF. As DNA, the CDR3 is TGTGCCAGCAGCCGCCAGGGGTTCGAGGACAGTCCTTATTTT.

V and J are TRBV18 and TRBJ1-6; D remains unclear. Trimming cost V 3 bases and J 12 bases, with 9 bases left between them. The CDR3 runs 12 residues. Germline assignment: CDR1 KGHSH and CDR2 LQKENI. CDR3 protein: CASSPAPGPLHF. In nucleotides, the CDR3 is TGTGCCAGCTCACCGGCCCCGGGACCCCTCCACTTT.

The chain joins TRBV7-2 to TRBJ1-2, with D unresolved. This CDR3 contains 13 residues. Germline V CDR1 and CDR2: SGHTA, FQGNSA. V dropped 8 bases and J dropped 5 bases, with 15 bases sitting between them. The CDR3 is CASLRGPMYGYTF. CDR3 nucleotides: TGTGCCAGCCTGAGAGGTCCAATGTATGGCTACACCTTC.

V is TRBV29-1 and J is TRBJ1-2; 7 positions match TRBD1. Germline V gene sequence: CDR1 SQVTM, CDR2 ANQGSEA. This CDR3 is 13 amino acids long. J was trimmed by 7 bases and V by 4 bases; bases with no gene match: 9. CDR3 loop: CSVVGQLEFGYTF. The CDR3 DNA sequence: TGCAGCGTTGTGGGACAGTTGGAGTTTGGCTACACCTTC. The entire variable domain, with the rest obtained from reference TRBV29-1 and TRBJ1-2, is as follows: SAVISQKPSRDICQRGTSLTIQCQVDSQVTMMFWYRQQPGQSLTLIATANQGSEATYESGFVIDKFPISRPNLTFSTLTVSNMSPEDSSIYLCSVVGQLEFGYTFGSGTRLTVV.

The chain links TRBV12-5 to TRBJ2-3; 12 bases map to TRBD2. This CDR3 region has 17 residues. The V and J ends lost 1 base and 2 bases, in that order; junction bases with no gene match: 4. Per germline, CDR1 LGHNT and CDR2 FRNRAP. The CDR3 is CASGLARTSGDTDTQYF. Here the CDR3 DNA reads TGTGCTAGTGGTTTGGCCCGGACTAGCGGGGACACAGATACGCAGTATTTT.

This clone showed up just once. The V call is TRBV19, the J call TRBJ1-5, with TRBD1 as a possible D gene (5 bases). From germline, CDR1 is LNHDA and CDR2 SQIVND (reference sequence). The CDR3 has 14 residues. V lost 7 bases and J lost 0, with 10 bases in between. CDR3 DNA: TGTGCCAGTACGTGGGGCTATAGCAATCAGCCCCAGCATTTT. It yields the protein CASTWGYSNQPQHF.

CDR3 DNA sequence: TGCGCCAGCAGCTCCACGACAGTGGTGGCTGAGCAGTTCTTC. Protein: CASSSTTVVAEQFF. This chain connects TRBV5-1 to TRBJ2-1, with D possibly TRBD1 on 5 matching bases. V lost 3 bases, J lost 9 bases, and 16 bases lay in between. Germline V CDR1 and CDR2: SGHRS, YFSETQ. This CDR3 is built from 14 residues.

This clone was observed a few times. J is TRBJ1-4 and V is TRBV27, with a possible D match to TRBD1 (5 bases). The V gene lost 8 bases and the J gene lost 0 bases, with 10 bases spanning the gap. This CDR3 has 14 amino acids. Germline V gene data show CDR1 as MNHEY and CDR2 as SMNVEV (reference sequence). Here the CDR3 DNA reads TGTGCCAGCGGACACAGGCCAACTAATGAAAAACTGTTTTTT. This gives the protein CASGHRPTNEKLFF. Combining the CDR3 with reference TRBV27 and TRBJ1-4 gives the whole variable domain EAQVTQNPRYLITVTGKKLTVTCSQNMNHEYMSWYRQDPGLGLRQIYYSMNVEVTDKGDVPEGYKVSRKEKRNFPLILESPSPNQTSLYFCASGHRPTNEKLFFGSGTQLSVL.

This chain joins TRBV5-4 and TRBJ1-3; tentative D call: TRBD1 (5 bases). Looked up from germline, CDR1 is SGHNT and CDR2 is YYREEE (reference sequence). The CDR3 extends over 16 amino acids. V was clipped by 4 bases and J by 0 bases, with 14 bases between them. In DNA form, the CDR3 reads TGTGCCAGCAGCCCCGGCGGGGGTAACTCTGGAAACACCATATATTTT. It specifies CASSPGGGNSGNTIYF.